The T cell receptor beta chain described here comes from a study of identical twins. The length of the CDR3 is 14 residues. Germline loops: CDR1 SGHRS, CDR2 YFSETQ. With 4 bases clipped from V and 1 base from J, the junction kept 1 base outside the gene matches. Template switching added a universal primer site, and cDNA bore unique molecular identifiers. Using its own MiXCR run on the 5' RACE reads, TCRdb lists one record per CDR3 protein. The sample carries around 530,000 distinct CDR3 sequences, 13% to 15% recorded once. This clonotype was counted ten times or more. This sample was also put to use in a study of yellow fever vaccine responses in identical twins.

The sequence was collected from a woman between 18 and 29 years old in good health. The specimen sequenced was CD4+ T cells sorted from blood. The chain links TRBV5-1 to TRBJ2-1; TRBD1 agrees at 8 bases. CDR3 loop: CASSQGASYNEQFF. CDR3 DNA sequence: TGCGCCAGCAGCCAGGGGGCTTCCTACAATGAGCAGTTCTTC.